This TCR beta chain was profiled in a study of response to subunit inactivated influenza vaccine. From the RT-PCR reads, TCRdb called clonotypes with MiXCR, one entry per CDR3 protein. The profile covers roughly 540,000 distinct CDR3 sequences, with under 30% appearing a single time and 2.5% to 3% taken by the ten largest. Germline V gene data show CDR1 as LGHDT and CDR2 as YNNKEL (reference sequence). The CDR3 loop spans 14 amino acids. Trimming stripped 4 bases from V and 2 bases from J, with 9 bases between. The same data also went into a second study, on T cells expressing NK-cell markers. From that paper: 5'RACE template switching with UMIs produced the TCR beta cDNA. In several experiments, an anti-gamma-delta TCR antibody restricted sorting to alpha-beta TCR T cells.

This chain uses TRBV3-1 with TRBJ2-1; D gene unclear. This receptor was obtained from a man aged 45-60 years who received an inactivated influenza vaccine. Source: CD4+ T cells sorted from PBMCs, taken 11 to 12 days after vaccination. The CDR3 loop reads CASSPNTAYNEQFF. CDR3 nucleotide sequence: TGTGCCAGCAGCCCGAACACAGCCTACAATGAGCAGTTCTTC.